The T cell receptor (beta chain) under discussion was sequenced for a study of siplizumab effects on memory and regulatory T cells (dated by TCRdb to between 2018 and 2021). The study in broad terms: The study looked at the effect of siplizumab, an anti-CD2 antibody, on alloreactive T-cell subsets in allogeneic mixed lymphocyte reactions made from human PBMCs.

Sorted unstimulated T cells and proliferating T cells recovered from mixed lymphocyte reactions were subjected to TCRbeta CDR3 sequencing. Fresh whole blood from approximately ten HLA-typed healthy donors was used to isolate PBMCs. Libraries came from the immunoSEQ multiplex PCR assay. Each sample had some 10^5 TCR templates assayed by the deep sequencing platform. Genomic DNA extracted from sorted T cells was the material used for TCRbeta CDR3 sequencing. The original methods were these. The R programming language was used for the clonal analysis of the TCRbeta CDR3 data. Unstimulated samples were compared with post-reaction CFSE-low samples to define alloreactive CD4+ and CD8+ clones. By matching sequences to the repertoires of sorted unstimulated Treg and non-Treg cells, each alloreactive CD4+ clone was assigned a regulatory or non-regulatory origin. TCRdb limited this immuneACCESS table to in-frame rearrangements with V and J called. A share of clones is missing; checked studies link under half to unresolved V genes, and the rest is unexplained. Clonal size and the V and J genes are those of that table, whereas D and trimming came from the DNA. Within this sample are some 100,000 clones, with about 91% of them counted one time only. The top ten hold about 2.4% of the sample.

What the authors observed across the whole study: Unstimulated naive T cells appeared more diverse than memory T cells, and naive cells seemed to contribute substantially to the alloresponse. The cumulative frequency of alloreactive sequences traceable to unstimulated CD4+ memory T cells was significantly reduced by siplizumab. The suppressive function of proliferating Tregs from siplizumab cultures was not functionally confirmed. For roughly 75-96% of proliferating CD4+ or CD8+ clones, no naive or memory phenotype could be assigned. Because sequences below about 10^-5 frequency were poorly captured, only a minor fraction of alloreactive clones could be mapped to unstimulated subsets. In reactions with siplizumab, an average of 68.8% of mappable alloreactive CD4+ clones were Treg-derived, compared with about 27% in control reactions.

Regarding this clone: The antigen it binds to is not known. Base qualities are not provided; no much larger clone lies one nucleotide away.

The sequenced sample was CD4+ T cells sorted from blood. The source is a human donor in good health. Some clones in this sample may be carry-over from other donors' samples.

The CDR3 reads as follows: CASSYSSYEQYF. The bases read TGTGCCAGCAGTTATAGCTCCTACGAGCAGTACTTC. The chain is encoded by TRBV5-4 joined to TRBJ2-7; the D gene lacks a confident call. The CDR3, cysteine through phenylalanine, is 12 amino acids long. Here the CDR3 DNA is all that survives: 36 bases in frame from base 1. The germline V gene (reference sequence) sets CDR1 to SGHNT and CDR2 to YYREEE. V is pared back by 5 bases and J by 0 bases, with 6 bases lying between the germline termini.